Below, one TCR beta chain is given with its context. Measured with immunoSEQ multiplex PCR; TCRdb has only the in-frame clones, and not every one. The sample yields about 4,000 clones, approximately 80% seen once. The data are from a study of immune evolution from preneoplasia to lung adenocarcinoma. Patients had resection in Japan or China between about 2014 and 2018. Germline CDR1 reads KGHSH; CDR2 reads LQKENI. This CDR3 region has 13 residues. V lost 4 bases to trimming and J lost 2 bases, with 8 bases between them. Sequencing was carried out using FFPE adjacent normal lung tissue. The source is a person aged 60 to 85 with lung adenocarcinoma. The chain employs TRBV18 and TRBJ2-5; D is perhaps TRBD1 (5 bases). For the CDR3, the DNA is TGTGCCAGCTCACTGGACATTCAAGAGACCCAGTACTTC. Residues: CASSLDIQETQYF. Together with reference TRBV18 and TRBJ2-5, the CDR3 gives the full variable domain: NAGVMQNPRHLVRRRGQEARLRCSPMKGHSHVYWYRQLPEEGLKFMVYLQKENIIDESGMPKERFSAEFPKEGPSILRIQQVVRGDSAAYFCASSLDIQETQYFGPGTRLLVL.